The T cell receptor (beta chain) under discussion was sequenced for a study of blood T cell repertoires in COVID-19. Study background: PBMCs, B-cell-depleted T cells, or T cells were the source of the cDNA or gDNA that made up the material.

Assay used: immunoSEQ multiplex PCR; TCRdb lists only in-frame clones, some missing. The sample lists just over 300,000 clones; under 90% were seen once. The CDR3 is made up of 13 amino acids. The ends were cut back, 2 bases at V and 3 bases at J, with 7 bases in the middle. Germline CDR1 is SNHLY and CDR2 is FYNNEI. The sequenced sample was peripheral blood. The sequence derives from a woman in her 30s with COVID-19, enrolled during active disease. This chain uses TRBV2 with TRBJ1-2; D gene ambiguous. Written as DNA, the CDR3 is TGTGCCAGCAGTGAATGGGCAGACTATGGCTACACCTTC. This gives the protein CASSEWADYGYTF.